The 15 T cell receptor beta chains below all came from one sample that was sequenced in a study of T cell responses to AZD1222 COVID-19 vaccine. This table comes from immunoSEQ multiplex PCR, and its TCRdb copy is limited to in-frame clones, with some not included. The sample has about 130,000 clones; 65% to 90% are singletons. Sequencing was performed on peripheral blood, taken on day 0 of AZD1222 vaccination. These receptor sequences come from an adult in good health.

Only one count was recorded for this clone. The chain has TRBV4-1 and TRBJ2-1; 7 bases match TRBD2. Trimming at V came to 0 bases and at J to 9 bases, leaving 14 bases not matched to a gene. Germline values: CDR1 MGHRA, CDR2 YSYEKL. This CDR3 has 17 amino acids. The CDR3: CASSQEGRLAPKGEQFF. The DNA of the CDR3 is TGCGCCAGCAGCCAAGAAGGGAGACTAGCACCGAAGGGTGAGCAGTTCTTC.

The J gene is TRBJ2-5, the V gene TRBV10-2, with TRBD1 matching over 7 bases. Looked up from germline, CDR1 is WSHSY and CDR2 is SAAADI. CDR3 length: 16 amino acids. V gave up 3 bases and J gave up 0 bases; unmatched junction bases: 7. CDR3 nucleotide sequence: TGCGCCAGCAGTGACCCCCTTGGACAGGACCAAGAGACCCAGTACTTC. Its protein is CASSDPLGQDQETQYF.

The chain is built from TRBV10-3 and TRBJ1-2; no reliable D call. In germline, CDR1 is ENHRY, CDR2 SYGVKD. Trimming took off 6 bases at V and 2 bases at J, with 13 bases between the two ends. The CDR3 length is 14 residues. CDR3 DNA: TGTGCCATCAGCGCCATACCCGGAAACTATGGCTACACCTTC. Its translation is CAISAIPGNYGYTF.

V usage is TRBV9 and J usage is TRBJ2-1, with 10 bases that match TRBD2. V trimming: 3 bases; J trimming: 9 bases; junction bases outside the gene matches: 12. The germline CDR1 and CDR2 sequences are SGDLS and YYNGEE. The CDR3 has 16 residues. The chain's CDR3 is CASSALGLAGAGEQFF. The CDR3 bases are TGTGCCAGCAGCGCCCTGGGGCTAGCGGGGGCGGGTGAGCAGTTCTTC.

This clone was seen more than once but under ten times. The chain joins TRBV5-5 to TRBJ1-4; D unresolved. V lost 1 base and J lost 8, with 15 bases in between. CDR1 and CDR2 from the germline V gene are SGHKS and YYEKEE (reference sequence). This CDR3 is 15 amino acids long. CDR3 in amino acids: CASSLRGGITEKLFF. The CDR3 DNA sequence: TGTGCCAGCAGCTTGAGAGGCGGCATTACGGAAAAACTGTTTTTT. The full variable domain, completed using reference TRBV5-5 and TRBJ1-4, is DAGVTQSPTHLIKTRGQQVTLRCSPISGHKSVSWYQQVLGQGPQFIFQYYEKEERGRGNFPDRFSARQFPNYSSELNVNALLLGDSALYLCASSLRGGITEKLFFGSGTQLSVL.

The chain carries TRBV7-8 and TRBJ1-5, with 7 bases identical to TRBD1. Unmatched junction bases numbered 8, after V lost 5 bases and J lost 4 bases. CDR1 and CDR2 (germline): SGHVS, FQNEAQ. This CDR3 has 15 residues. In nucleotides, the CDR3 is TGTGCCAGCAGCAACCGGGACAGACTAAATCAGCCCCAGCATTTT. Its protein product is CASSNRDRLNQPQHF. Full variable domain (missing parts from reference TRBV7-8 and TRBJ1-5): GAGVSQSPRYKVAKRGQDVALRCDPISGHVSLFWYQQALGQGPEFLTYFQNEAQLDKSGLPSDRFFAERPEGSVSTLKIQRTQQEDSAVYLCASSNRDRLNQPQHFGDGTRLSIL.

V gene TRBV28 combines with J gene TRBJ1-2, with D possibly being TRBD1 (5 bases). CDR3 length: 13 residues. Germline V gene lookup returns CDR1 MDHEN and CDR2 SYDVKM. V lost 3 bases and J lost 4, with 9 bases in between. The CDR3 bases are TGTGCCAGCAGTTTGCAGGGAAGCTATGGCTACACCTTC. Protein product: CASSLQGSYGYTF.

The chain uses TRBV9 and TRBJ1-1, with TRBD1 identical over 11 bases. Germline values: CDR1 SGDLS, CDR2 YYNGEE. The CDR3 length is 19 residues. V shed 3 bases, J shed 0 bases, and the junction held 13 bases outside the gene matches. This CDR3 is CASSGGQGARGRMNTEAFF. CDR3 in DNA: TGTGCCAGCAGCGGTGGACAGGGGGCGCGGGGTCGGATGAACACTGAAGCTTTCTTT.

V gene TRBV3-1 (or the pseudogene TRBV3-2) combines with J gene TRBJ2-5; D gene uncertain. V lost 1 base to trimming and J lost 1 base, with 13 bases between them. Germline CDR1 is LGHDT and CDR2 is YNNKEL (reference sequence). The CDR3 spans 16 residues. This CDR3 is CASSQVASRLQETQYF. DNA of the CDR3: TGTGCCAGCAGCCAAGTCGCCAGCCGGCTCCAAGAGACCCAGTACTTC.

This rearrangement joins TRBV5-1 to TRBJ1-3, with D unresolved. CDR3 length: 15 residues. Deletions cut 0 bases from V and 1 base from J, with 8 bases between. The germline V gene has CDR1 SGHRS and CDR2 YFSETQ. DNA for the CDR3: TGCGCCAGCAGCTTGGAAGGCTTTTCTGGAAACACCATATATTTT. This encodes CASSLEGFSGNTIYF.

The CDR3 loop reads CASGGSSNQPQHF. The CDR3 DNA follows: TGTGCCAGCGGGGGGAGTAGCAATCAGCCCCAGCATTTT. This rearrangement joins TRBV7-2 to TRBJ1-5, with a tentative D call TRBD1 (5 bases). The CDR3 totals 13 residues. Per the germline V gene, CDR1 is SGHTA and CDR2 is FQGNSA. The ends were cut back, 8 bases at V and 0 bases at J, with 8 bases in the middle.

This rearrangement joins TRBV3-1 (or the pseudogene TRBV3-2) to TRBJ2-3; no clear D. CDR3 length equals 14 residues. V was pared by 2 bases and J by 0 bases, with 6 bases between. Germline V gene sequence: CDR1 LGHDT, CDR2 YNNKEL (reference sequence). The CDR3 nucleotides read TGTGCCAGCAGCCAAAGTAGAAGCACAGATACGCAGTATTTT. Protein product: CASSQSRSTDTQYF.

This chain connects TRBV6-5 to TRBJ2-5; D is perhaps TRBD2 (5 bases). Germline-derived CDR1 and CDR2 are MNHEY and SVGAGI. The CDR3 consists of 13 residues. Between the trimmed V and J ends, which lost 2 bases and 5 bases, there was a span of 9 bases. The CDR3 here is CASSYPGSETQYF. The DNA of the CDR3 is TGTGCCAGCAGTTACCCGGGGTCGGAGACCCAGTACTTC.

The J gene is TRBJ1-5, the V gene TRBV19; 7 bases line up with TRBD1. The CDR3 extends over 15 amino acids. J was trimmed by 2 bases and V by 8 bases; bases with no gene match: 9. The germline CDR1 and CDR2 sequences are LNHDA and SQIVND (reference sequence). CDR3 coding DNA: TGTGCCAGTCGGACCGACGGACAGGGCAATCAGCCCCAGCATTTT. Protein product: CASRTDGQGNQPQHF.

The rearrangement joins TRBV5-4 to TRBJ1-6; D ambiguous. Germline values: CDR1 SGHNT, CDR2 YYREEE (reference sequence). This CDR3 has 14 residues. V lost 4 bases, J lost 8 bases, and 13 bases lay in between. The CDR3 bases are TGTGCCAGCAGCCAGAGACGGGAGGATTCACCCCTCCACTTT. Its protein is CASSQRREDSPLHF.